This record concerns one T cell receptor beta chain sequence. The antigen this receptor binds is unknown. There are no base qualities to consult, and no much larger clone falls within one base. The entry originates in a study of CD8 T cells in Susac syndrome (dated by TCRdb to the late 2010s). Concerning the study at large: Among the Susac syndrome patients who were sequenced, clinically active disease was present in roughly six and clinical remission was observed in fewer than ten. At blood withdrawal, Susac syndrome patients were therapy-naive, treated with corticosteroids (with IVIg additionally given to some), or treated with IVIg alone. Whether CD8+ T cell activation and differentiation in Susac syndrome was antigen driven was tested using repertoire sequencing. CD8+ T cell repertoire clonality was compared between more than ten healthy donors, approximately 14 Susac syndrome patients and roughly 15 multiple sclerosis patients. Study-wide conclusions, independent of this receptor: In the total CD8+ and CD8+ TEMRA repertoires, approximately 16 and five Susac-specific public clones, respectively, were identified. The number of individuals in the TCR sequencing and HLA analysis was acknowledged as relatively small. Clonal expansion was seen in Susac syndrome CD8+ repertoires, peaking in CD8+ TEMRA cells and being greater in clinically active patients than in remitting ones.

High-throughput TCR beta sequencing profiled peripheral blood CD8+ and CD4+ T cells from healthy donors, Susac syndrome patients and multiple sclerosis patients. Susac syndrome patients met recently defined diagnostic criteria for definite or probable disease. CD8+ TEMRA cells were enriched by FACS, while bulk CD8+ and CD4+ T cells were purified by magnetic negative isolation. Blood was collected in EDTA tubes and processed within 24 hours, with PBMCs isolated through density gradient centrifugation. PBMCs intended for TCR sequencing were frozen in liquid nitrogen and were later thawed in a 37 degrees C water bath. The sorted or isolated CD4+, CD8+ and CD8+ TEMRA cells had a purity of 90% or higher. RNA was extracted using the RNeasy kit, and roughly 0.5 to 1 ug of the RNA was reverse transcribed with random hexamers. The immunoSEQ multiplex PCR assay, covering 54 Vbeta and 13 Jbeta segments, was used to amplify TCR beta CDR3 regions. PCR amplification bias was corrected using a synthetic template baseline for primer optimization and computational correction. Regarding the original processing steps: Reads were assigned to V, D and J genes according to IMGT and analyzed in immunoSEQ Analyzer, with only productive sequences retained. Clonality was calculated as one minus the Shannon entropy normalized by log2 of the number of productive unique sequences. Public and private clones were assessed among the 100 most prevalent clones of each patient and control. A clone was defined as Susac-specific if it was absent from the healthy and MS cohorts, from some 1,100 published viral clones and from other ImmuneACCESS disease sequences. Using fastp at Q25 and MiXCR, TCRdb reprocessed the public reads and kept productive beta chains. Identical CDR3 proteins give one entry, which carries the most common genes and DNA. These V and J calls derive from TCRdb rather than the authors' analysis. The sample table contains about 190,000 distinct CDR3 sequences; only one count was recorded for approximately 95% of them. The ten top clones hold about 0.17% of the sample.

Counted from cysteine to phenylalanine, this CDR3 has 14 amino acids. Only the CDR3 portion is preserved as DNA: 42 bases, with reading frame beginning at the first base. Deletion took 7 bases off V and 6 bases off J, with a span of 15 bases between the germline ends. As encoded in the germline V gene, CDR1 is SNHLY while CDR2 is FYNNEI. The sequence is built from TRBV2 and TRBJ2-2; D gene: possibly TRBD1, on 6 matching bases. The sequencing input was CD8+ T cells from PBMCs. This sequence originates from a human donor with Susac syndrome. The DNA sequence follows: TGTGCCAGCATACCCATCCAGGGGCCCGGGGAGCTGTTTTTT. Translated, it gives CASIPIQGPGELFF.